The 6 T cell receptor beta chains listed next were all sequenced from one sample in a study of cytomegalovirus exposure and HLA in healthy donors. Assay used: immunoSEQ multiplex PCR; TCRdb lists only in-frame clones, some missing. The table shows approximately 130,000 clones, with roughly 90% occurring only once. Sequencing was performed on PBMCs. These receptor sequences come from a woman under 30 in good health and CMV-seronegative.

The gene calls are TRBV10-3 and TRBJ2-7, with TRBD1 matching 11 bases. This CDR3 comprises 14 residues. The trim removed 6 bases at V and 7 bases at J, leaving 8 bases unmatched. The germline V gene has CDR1 ENHRY and CDR2 SYGVKD. CDR3 sequence (DNA): TGTGCCATCAGAACCGGGACAGGGGGGCGGGAGCAGTACTTC. Amino acids: CAIRTGTGGREQYF.

The genes are TRBV10-3 and TRBJ1-5; D is undetermined. This CDR3 has 13 residues. V dropped 5 bases and J dropped 3 bases, with 8 bases sitting between them. The germline V gene encodes CDR1 ENHRY and CDR2 SYGVKD. CDR3 nucleotide sequence: TGTGCCATCAGTTCCTCAGACAATCAGCCCCAGCATTTT. Translating gives CAISSSDNQPQHF.

This chain links TRBV11-2 with TRBJ1-2; 7 nucleotides match TRBD1. The V gene end was trimmed by 6 bases and the J gene end by 5 bases; junction bases not matched to a gene: 9. In germline, CDR1 is SGHAT, CDR2 FQNNGV. The CDR3 is made up of 14 amino acids. The CDR3 loop reads CASSSQGIRYGYTF. CDR3 in DNA: TGTGCCAGCAGTTCACAGGGGATTAGGTATGGCTACACCTTC.

The V gene is TRBV5-1, the J gene TRBJ2-4; the match to TRBD1 covers 10 bases. The CDR3 extends over 17 amino acids. Unmatched junction bases numbered 12, after V lost 4 bases and J lost 5 bases. Germline lookup yields CDR1 SGHRS and CDR2 YFSETQ. CDR3 in DNA: TGCGCCAGCAGCCCCGGGCCGGGACAGGGGTTCCAAAACATTCAGTACTTC. Its protein is CASSPGPGQGFQNIQYF. The full variable domain, with the rest looked up from reference TRBV5-1 and TRBJ2-4, is KAGVTQTPRYLIKTRGQQVTLSCSPISGHRSVSWYQQTPGQGLQFLFEYFSETQRNKGNFPGRFSGRQFSNSRSEMNVSTLELGDSALYLCASSPGPGQGFQNIQYFGAGTRLSVL.

The rearrangement links TRBV7-6 to TRBJ2-1; D uncertain. The V end was cut by 5 bases, the J end by 6 bases, with 8 bases between. The CDR3 contains 12 residues. The germline V gene encodes CDR1 SGHVS and CDR2 FNYEAQ. The CDR3 DNA follows: TGTGCCAGCAGCCCGCGTCGCAATGAGCAGTTCTTC. This sequence encodes CASSPRRNEQFF.

V and J are TRBV27 and TRBJ1-2; TRBD1 aligns across 7 bases. V shed 5 bases, J shed 6 bases, and the junction held 9 bases outside the gene matches. CDR1 and CDR2 from the germline V gene are MNHEY and SMNVEV (reference sequence). The CDR3 runs 14 residues. The CDR3 here is CASSAGTVSHGYTF. In DNA form, the CDR3 reads TGTGCCAGCAGTGCAGGGACAGTTTCACATGGCTACACCTTC.